The T cell receptor beta chain under discussion was sequenced for a study of beta chain features in type 1 diabetes. For the study at large: Examination of sorted cells across all samples involved more than 85,000,000 cells.

The isolated RNA, all of it, was reverse transcribed, so expressed TCRB transcripts were what got sequenced. Method: immunoSEQ multiplex PCR; TCRdb's copy keeps in-frame clones and lacks some. There are under 300,000 clones in the sample; 20% occur only once, and approximately 0.029% lies in the top ten. Sort purity for all populations was recorded as exceeding 98%. With regard to this clone: Antigen specificity is unknown.

Study results and limitations: People with Type 1 diabetes carried modestly yet significantly shorter TCRB CDR3s in all four CD4+ subsets. Naive, central memory and Treg TCRB repertoires appeared more alike in patients than in healthy donors.

The TCR sequence derives from a woman aged 40 to 50 with type 1 diabetes. The sample was naive CD4+ T cells from blood.

The CDR3 DNA reads as TGTGCCAGCAGCTCCCAAGGCCGGGAGGTCGACTACGAGCAGTACTTC. This sequence encodes CASSSQGREVDYEQYF. This chain joins TRBV11-2 and TRBJ2-7; 7 nucleotides align to TRBD2. The CDR3 loop spans 16 amino acids. The J segment lost 3 bases and the V segment lost 4 bases, leaving 12 bases of the junction unmatched. CDR1 is SGHAT, CDR2 FQNNGV, per germline.